This T cell receptor beta chain stems from a study of blood T cell repertoires in COVID-19. Study overall: Some COVID-19 samples were acute and others convalescent; all came from the United States, Italy and Spain.

This clone was counted a few times. Cohort assignment relied on participant-reported clinical history. The study counted Cohort 3 donors as recovered given two negative PCRs, clearance, or symptom resolution. CDR1 and CDR2 from the germline V gene are SQVTM and ANQGSEA. V lost 5 bases and J lost 8; bases outside the gene matches: 7. CDR3 length equals 13 residues. As processed by the authors: Estimation of nucleated cell counts relied on the amplification of reference gene primers. Repertoires were generated with immunoSEQ multiplex PCR, while TCRdb's copy carries only in-frame clones and drops some. The DNA was the basis for D and trimming; V, J and clone size are from that table. This table has a few hundred thousand clones, over 75% appearing once.

This receptor was taken from a woman in her twenties or thirties who had recovered from COVID-19. The V call is TRBV29-1, the J call TRBJ2-4, with 9 bases fitting TRBD2. The sequencing sample was made of PBMCs or T cells enriched from blood (not recorded which). CDR3: CSVRGGAVHIQYF. The CDR3, as DNA: TGCAGCGTTCGCGGGGGGGCGGTTCACATTCAGTACTTC.